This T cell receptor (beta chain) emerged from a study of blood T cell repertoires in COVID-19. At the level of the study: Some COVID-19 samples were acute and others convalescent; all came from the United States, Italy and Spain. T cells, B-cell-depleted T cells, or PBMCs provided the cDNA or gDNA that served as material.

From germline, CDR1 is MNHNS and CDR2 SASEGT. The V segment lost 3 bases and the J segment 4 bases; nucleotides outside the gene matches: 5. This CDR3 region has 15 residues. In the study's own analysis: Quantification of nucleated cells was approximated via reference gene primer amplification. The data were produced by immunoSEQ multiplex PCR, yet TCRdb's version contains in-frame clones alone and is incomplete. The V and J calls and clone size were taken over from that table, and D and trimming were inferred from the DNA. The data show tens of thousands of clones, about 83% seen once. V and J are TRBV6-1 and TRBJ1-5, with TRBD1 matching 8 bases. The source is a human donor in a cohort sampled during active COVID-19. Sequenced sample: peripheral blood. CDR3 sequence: CASSDSRGRNQPQHF. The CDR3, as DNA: TGTGCCAGCAGTGATTCCAGGGGGCGAAATCAGCCCCAGCATTTT.